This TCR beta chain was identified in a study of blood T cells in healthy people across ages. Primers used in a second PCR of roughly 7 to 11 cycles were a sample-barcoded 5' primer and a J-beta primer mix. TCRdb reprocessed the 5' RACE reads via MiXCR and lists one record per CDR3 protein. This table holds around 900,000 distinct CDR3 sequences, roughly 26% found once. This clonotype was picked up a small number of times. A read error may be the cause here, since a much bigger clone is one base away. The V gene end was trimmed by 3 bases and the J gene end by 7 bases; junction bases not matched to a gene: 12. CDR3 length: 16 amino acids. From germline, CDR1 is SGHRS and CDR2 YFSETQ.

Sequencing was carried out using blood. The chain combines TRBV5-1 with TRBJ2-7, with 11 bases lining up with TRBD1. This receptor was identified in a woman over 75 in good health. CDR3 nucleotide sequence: TGCGCCAGCAGCTCTGGACAGGGGGCTTACTACAATGAGCAGTACTTC. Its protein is CASSSGQGAYYNEQYF.